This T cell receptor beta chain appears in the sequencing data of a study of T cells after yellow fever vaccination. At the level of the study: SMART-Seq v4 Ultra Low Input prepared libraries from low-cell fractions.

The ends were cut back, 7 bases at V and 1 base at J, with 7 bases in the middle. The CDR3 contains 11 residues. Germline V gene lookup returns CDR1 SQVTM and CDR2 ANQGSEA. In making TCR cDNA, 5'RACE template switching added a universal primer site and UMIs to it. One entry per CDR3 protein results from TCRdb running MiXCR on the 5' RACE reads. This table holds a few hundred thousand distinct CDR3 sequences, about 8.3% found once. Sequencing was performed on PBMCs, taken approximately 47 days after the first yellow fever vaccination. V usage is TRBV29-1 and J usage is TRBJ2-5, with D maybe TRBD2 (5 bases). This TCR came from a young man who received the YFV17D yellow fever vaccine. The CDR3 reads CSAEGQETQYF. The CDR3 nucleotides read TGCAGCGCCGAGGGCCAAGAGACCCAGTACTTC.